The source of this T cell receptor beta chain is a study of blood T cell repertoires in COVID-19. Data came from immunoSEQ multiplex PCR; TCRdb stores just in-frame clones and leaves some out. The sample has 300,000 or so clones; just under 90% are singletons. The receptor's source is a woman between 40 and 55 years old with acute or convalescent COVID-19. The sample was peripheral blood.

The CDR3 coding sequence is TGTGCCAGCAGCCCCCTGGCCCAGGTCATAGATACGCAGTATTTT. Residues: CASSPLAQVIDTQYF. The chain has TRBV9 and TRBJ2-3; D uncertain. With 4 bases removed from V and 5 bases from J, the gap between germline ends came to 17 bases. This CDR3 comprises 15 residues. Germline V gene data show CDR1 as SGDLS and CDR2 as YYNGEE. The full variable domain, rest sourced from reference TRBV9 and TRBJ2-3, is DSGVTQTPKHLITATGQRVTLRCSPRSGDLSVYWYQQSLDQGLQFLIQYYNGEERAKGNILERFSAQQFPDLHSELNLSSLELGDSALYFCASSPLAQVIDTQYFGPGTRLTVL.